This T cell receptor beta chain originates from a study of blood T cell repertoires in COVID-19. In the study overall: T cells, B-cell-depleted T cells, or PBMCs provided the cDNA or gDNA that served as material.

There are 16 residues in the CDR3. The germline gives CDR1 WNHNN, CDR2 SYGVQD (reference sequence). Trimming at V came to 9 bases and at J to 6 bases, leaving 13 bases not matched to a gene. Original analysis: How many nucleated cells were present was estimated from reference gene primer amplification. Libraries were prepared by immunoSEQ multiplex PCR; TCRdb keeps only in-frame clonotypes and omits some of them. The DNA gave D and trimming, while V, J and clone size come from that table. Of roughly 97,000 clones in the sample, roughly nine tenths were seen once. By sample share, this clone is medium-sized.

The sequenced sample was peripheral blood. This receptor was identified in a human donor in a cohort sampled during active COVID-19. The rearrangement uses TRBV10-1 and TRBJ1-5, with 11 bases matching TRBD1. Written as DNA, the CDR3 is TGCGCCAGAGGAATAGGGGACAGGGGGAGGTGTCAGCCCCAGCATTTT. Translated: CARGIGDRGRCQPQHF.